This T cell receptor (beta chain) came from a study of graft-versus-host responses after intestinal transplantation. Overall study: Tacrolimus and steroids were given for around 3 years to all recipients after anti-thymocyte globulin induction.

Using immunoSEQ multiplex PCR, the repertoire was profiled, and TCRdb retains in-frame clones only, with some absent. The table lists 85,000 to 90,000 clones, about nine tenths of them singletons, with roughly 0.31% in the top ten. General study points: After transplant, early declines in HvG clones were associated with peak levels of circulating GvH clones. Patients who carried graft-donor T cell macrochimerism also had high graft-versus-host to host-versus-graft clonal ratios in their allografts.

This clone was observed a single time. Its antigen is unknown. V lost 5 bases and J lost 3, with 13 bases in between. Germline V lookup: CDR1 MNHEY, CDR2 SMNVEV (reference sequence). There are 14 residues in the CDR3. The specimen comprised unstimulated CD4+ T cells sorted from spleen or lymph node cells, sampled before intestinal transplant. The V call is TRBV27, the J call TRBJ2-5, with D hard to call. The origin of this receptor is a human donor who received an intestinal transplant. The CDR3 loop reads CASSLGRRKETQYF. CDR3 nucleotides: TGTGCCAGCAGTCTAGGACGGAGAAAAGAGACCCAGTACTTC.